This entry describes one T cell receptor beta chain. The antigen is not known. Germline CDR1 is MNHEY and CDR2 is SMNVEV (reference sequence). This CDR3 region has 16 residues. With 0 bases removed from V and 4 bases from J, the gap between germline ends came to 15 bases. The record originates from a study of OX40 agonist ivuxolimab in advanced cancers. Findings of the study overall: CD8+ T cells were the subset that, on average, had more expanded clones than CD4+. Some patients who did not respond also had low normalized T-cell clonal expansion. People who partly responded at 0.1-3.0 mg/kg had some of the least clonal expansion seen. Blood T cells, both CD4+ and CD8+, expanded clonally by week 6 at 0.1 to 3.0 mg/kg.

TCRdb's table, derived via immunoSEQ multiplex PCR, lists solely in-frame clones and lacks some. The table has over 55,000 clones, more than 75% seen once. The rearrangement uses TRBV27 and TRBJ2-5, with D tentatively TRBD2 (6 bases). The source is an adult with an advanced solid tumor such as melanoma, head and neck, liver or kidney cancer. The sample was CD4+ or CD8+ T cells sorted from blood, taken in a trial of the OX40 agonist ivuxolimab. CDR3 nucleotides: TGTGCCAGCAGTTTATCCCTCTCCGGGGGAGGAGAGACCCAGTACTTC. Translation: CASSLSLSGGGETQYF.